Below, one T cell receptor (beta chain) is given with its context. This entry belongs to a study of blood T cell repertoires in COVID-19. Overall study context: Specimens from acute and convalescent COVID-19 originated in the United States, Italy and Spain.

Germline V lookup: CDR1 MNHEY, CDR2 SMNVEV (reference sequence). The CDR3 is 19 residues long. V shed 5 bases and J 0 bases; nucleotides not matched to a gene: 15. TCRdb keeps only in-frame clones here, not all; method: immunoSEQ multiplex PCR. The data contain over 150,000 clones, 84% of them singletons. Residents of over 20 US areas, aged about 18 to 95 years, made up the participants. The study assigned cohorts using participant-reported clinical history. This TCR came from a woman aged 30 to 39 who had recovered from COVID-19. The J gene is TRBJ1-4, the V gene TRBV27; 7 bases line up with TRBD1. Sequencing input: PBMCs or T cells enriched from blood (not recorded which). The CDR3 sequence: CASSDNRGAFSSTNEKLFF. CDR3 in DNA: TGTGCCAGCAGTGACAACAGGGGAGCATTTTCCTCAACTAATGAAAAACTGTTTTTT.